The present entry profiles one T cell receptor beta chain with its context. The entry originates in a study of blood T cell repertoires in COVID-19. The overall study: Whether acute or convalescent, the COVID-19 samples came from the United States, Italy and Spain. Sources were T cells, B-cell-depleted T cells, or PBMCs; the material itself was cDNA or gDNA.

The CDR3 is 15 residues long. Germline values: CDR1 MDHEN, CDR2 SYDVKM. Trimming removed 4 bases from V and 1 base from J; junction bases left unmatched: 5. Source study methods: Amplified reference gene primers provided the basis for estimating nucleated cell counts. Profiling relied on immunoSEQ multiplex PCR, and the TCRdb table lists in-frame clones only, not all of them. V and J calls and clone size are given by that table; D and trimming were obtained from the DNA. The data hold about 98,000 clones, with almost 80% observed a single time. The sequenced sample consisted of peripheral blood. The clonotype was recovered from a man in his sixties with active or convalescent COVID-19. The J gene is TRBJ2-7, the V gene TRBV28, with 9 bases fitting TRBD2. CDR3 coding DNA: TGTGCCAGCAGTTCGGCGGGAGGGGGGTCCTACGAGCAGTACGTC. Its translation is CASSSAGGGSYEQYV.